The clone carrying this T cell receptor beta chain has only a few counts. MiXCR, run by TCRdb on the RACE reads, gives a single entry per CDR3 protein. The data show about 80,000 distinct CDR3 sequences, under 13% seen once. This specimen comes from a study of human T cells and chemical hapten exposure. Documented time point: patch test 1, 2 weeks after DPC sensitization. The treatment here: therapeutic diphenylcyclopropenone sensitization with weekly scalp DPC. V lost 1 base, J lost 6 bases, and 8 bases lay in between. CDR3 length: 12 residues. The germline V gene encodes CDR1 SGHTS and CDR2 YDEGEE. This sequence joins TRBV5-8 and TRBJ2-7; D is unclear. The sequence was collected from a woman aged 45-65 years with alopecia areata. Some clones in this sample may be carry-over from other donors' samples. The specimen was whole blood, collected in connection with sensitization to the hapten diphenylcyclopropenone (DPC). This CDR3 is CASSLRMGEQYF. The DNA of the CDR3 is TGTGCCAGCAGCTTGAGGATGGGCGAGCAGTACTTC. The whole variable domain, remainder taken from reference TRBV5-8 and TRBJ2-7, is EAGVTQSPTHLIKTRGQQATLRCSPISGHTSVYWYQQALGLGLQFLLWYDEGEERNRGNFPPRFSGRQFPNYSSELNVNALELEDSALYLCASSLRMGEQYFGPGTRLTVT.